Below, 32 T cell receptor beta chains from the same sample are listed, as sequenced in a study of shared clonotypes between healthy human individuals (dated by TCRdb to 2020 to 2021). Library generation was performed with the immunoSEQ multiplex PCR assay. TCRdb took this table from immuneACCESS and kept in-frame rearrangements with V and J called. Such tables lack part of the clones; where checked against another copy, unresolved V genes explain under half of the gap, and the rest is unexplained. This sample gives hundreds of thousands of clones in total; around 75% of them show up just once. The ten largest clones capture 13% of the sample. Sequencing used PBMCs. The origin of the receptors is a woman in her thirties or forties in good health. Some clones in this sample may be carry-over from other donors' samples.

V and J are TRBV7-3 and TRBJ1-2, with D unresolved. This CDR3 contains 15 residues. V lost 5 bases to trimming and J lost 2 bases, with 15 bases between them. The germline V gene encodes CDR1 SGHTA and CDR2 FQGTGA. The CDR3 spells CASSPSPGENYGYTF. The DNA of the CDR3 is TGTGCCAGCAGCCCTAGCCCCGGTGAGAACTATGGCTACACCTTC.

The CDR3 protein is CASSLSGAGNTEAFF. For the CDR3, the DNA is TGTGCCAGCAGTCTCTCAGGGGCGGGGAACACTGAAGCTTTCTTT. The rearrangement joins TRBV28 to TRBJ1-1, with D possibly matching TRBD1 (6 bases). V shed 5 bases and J shed 1 base, with 14 bases lying between them. Per the germline V gene, CDR1 is MDHEN and CDR2 is SYDVKM. The CDR3 covers 15 residues.

The gene calls are TRBV27 and TRBJ2-3; D is undetermined. The V gene lost 0 bases and the J gene lost 2 bases, with 6 bases spanning the gap. The CDR3 is made up of 14 amino acids. Germline V gene lookup returns CDR1 MNHEY and CDR2 SMNVEV (reference sequence). CDR3 loop: CASSLSVYTDTQYF. Here the CDR3 DNA reads TGTGCCAGCAGTTTATCCGTGTACACAGATACGCAGTATTTT.

This chain joins TRBV5-1 and TRBJ2-7, with 7 bases that match TRBD2. CDR3 length: 11 residues. V lost 3 bases and J lost 12; bases outside the gene matches: 6. Germline assignment: CDR1 SGHRS and CDR2 YFSETQ. The chain's CDR3 is CASSSSGIPYF. The CDR3 DNA follows: TGCGCCAGCAGCTCCAGCGGGATTCCGTACTTC.

The J gene is TRBJ1-4, the V gene TRBV6-5; D perhaps matches TRBD1 (5 bases). Germline loops: CDR1 MNHEY, CDR2 SVGAGI. Trimming shortened V by 0 bases and J by 8 bases, and 10 bases separated the two germline ends. This CDR3 is 14 amino acids long. Here the CDR3 reads CASSYSWTKEKLFF. The CDR3 coding sequence is TGTGCCAGCAGTTACTCATGGACAAAAGAAAAACTGTTTTTT.

The chain carries TRBV7-8 and TRBJ2-1; 7 nucleotides line up with TRBD2. Germline lookup yields CDR1 SGHVS and CDR2 FQNEAQ. J lost 7 bases, V lost 1 base, and 16 bases had no gene match. The CDR3 has 18 amino acids. DNA for the CDR3: TGTGCCAGCAGCTTAGATAGGGGCCTAGCGGTAGGGGCTAATGAGCAGTTCTTC. This sequence encodes CASSLDRGLAVGANEQFF.

The V gene is TRBV7-9, the J gene TRBJ2-4; 14 bases fit TRBD2. Trimming removed 0 bases from V and 0 bases from J; junction bases left unmatched: 4. CDR1 and CDR2 from the germline V gene are SEHNR and FQNEAQ (reference sequence). The CDR3 is made up of 19 amino acids. The CDR3 sequence is CASSLAGTSGGLAKNIQYF. The CDR3 DNA is TGTGCCAGCAGCTTAGCGGGGACTAGCGGGGGACTAGCCAAAAACATTCAGTACTTC.

The chain has TRBV7-8 and TRBJ2-1; TRBD2 might be the D (6 bases). Germline lookup yields CDR1 SGHVS and CDR2 FQNEAQ. V dropped 3 bases and J dropped 7 bases, with 16 bases sitting between them. CDR3 length equals 15 residues. CDR3 sequence: CASSLEGNRVNEQFF. In nucleotides, the CDR3 is TGTGCCAGCAGCTTGGAGGGTAATCGAGTGAATGAGCAGTTCTTC.

On this clone: One end of the junction varies from germline; a read error may be responsible. The gene calls are TRBV6-5 and TRBJ2-7; D is perhaps TRBD2 (6 bases). Germline lookup yields CDR1 MNHEY and CDR2 SVGAGI. CDR3 length equals 14 residues. CDR3 region: CAGSLVNGGYEQYF. The CDR3 DNA is TGTGCCGGCAGTTTAGTGAACGGGGGCTACGAGCAGTACTTC.

The chain recombines TRBV30 with TRBJ2-3; maybe TRBD1 (5 bases). V lost 0 bases and J lost 0, with 13 bases in between. The CDR3 sequence is 16 residues long. Per the germline V gene, CDR1 is GTSNPN and CDR2 is SVGIG (reference sequence). CDR3 DNA sequence: TGTGCCTGGAGTGTGTCAAGTGGGGCAAGCACAGATACGCAGTATTTT. Encoded protein: CAWSVSSGASTDTQYF.

The rearrangement links TRBV4-1 to TRBJ2-1, with 10 bases identical to TRBD2. Germline V lookup: CDR1 MGHRA, CDR2 YSYEKL. J lost 0 bases, V lost 1 base, and 6 bases had no gene match. CDR3 length equals 18 residues. The CDR3 here is CASSQVGTSESSYNEQFF. DNA of the CDR3: TGCGCCAGCAGCCAAGTGGGGACTAGCGAAAGCTCCTACAATGAGCAGTTCTTC.

Only a few counts were recorded for this clone. This chain uses TRBV28 with TRBJ2-7, with a weak D call TRBD1 (6 bases). V was shortened by 5 bases and J by 2 bases, with 16 bases between the two germline ends. Germline CDR1 reads MDHEN; CDR2 reads SYDVKM. The CDR3 is made up of 15 amino acids. CDR3 protein: CASSNRAPAPYEQYF. Written as DNA, the CDR3 is TGTGCCAGCAGTAACAGGGCACCAGCACCCTACGAGCAGTACTTC.

The chain combines TRBV28 with TRBJ1-3; the D gene is possibly TRBD1 (5 bases). CDR1 and CDR2 (germline): MDHEN, SYDVKM. V lost 2 bases and J lost 0, with 20 bases in between. This CDR3 is 19 amino acids long. The chain's CDR3 is CASSLVGTENLSSGNTIYF. The CDR3, as DNA: TGTGCCAGCAGTTTAGTAGGGACGGAAAACCTGAGCTCTGGAAACACCATATATTTT.

This rearrangement joins TRBV5-8 to TRBJ1-1; 7 nucleotides match TRBD1. Per germline, CDR1 SGHTS and CDR2 YDEGEE. The CDR3 covers 14 residues. V lost 0 bases to trimming and J lost 5 bases; unmatched junction nucleotides: 4. The CDR3 region is CASSLDRGGTEAFF. The CDR3 nucleotides read TGTGCCAGCAGCTTGGACAGGGGAGGGACTGAAGCTTTCTTT. Full variable domain (remainder filled in from reference TRBV5-8 and TRBJ1-1): EAGVTQSPTHLIKTRGQQATLRCSPISGHTSVYWYQQALGLGLQFLLWYDEGEERNRGNFPPRFSGRQFPNYSSELNVNALELEDSALYLCASSLDRGGTEAFFGQGTRLTVV.

The J gene is TRBJ2-7, the V gene TRBV6-6; the match to TRBD2 covers 7 bases. The germline CDR1 and CDR2 sequences are MNHNY and SVGAGI (reference sequence). V shed 6 bases and J 0 bases; nucleotides not matched to a gene: 5. This CDR3 is built from 14 residues. The CDR3 here is CASRPLAGSYEQYF. The CDR3 DNA is TGTGCCAGCAGGCCCTTAGCGGGCTCCTACGAGCAGTACTTC.

V gene TRBV7-9 combines with J gene TRBJ1-1, with D possibly being TRBD1 (5 bases). With 5 bases removed from V and 0 bases from J, the gap between germline ends came to 13 bases. The CDR3 length is 15 residues. Per the germline V gene, CDR1 is SEHNR and CDR2 is FQNEAQ (reference sequence). In DNA form, the CDR3 reads TGTGCCAGCAGCGACCCCGGGGCGATGAACACTGAAGCTTTCTTT. Residues: CASSDPGAMNTEAFF.

The genes are TRBV30 and TRBJ2-6; no definite D call. V was pared by 0 bases and J by 2 bases, with 5 bases between. CDR1 GTSNPN and CDR2 SVGIG come from the germline V gene (reference sequence). CDR3 length equals 14 residues. As DNA, the CDR3 is TGTGCCTGGAGTGTGTCCACTGGGGCCAACGTCCTGACTTTC. This codes for CAWSVSTGANVLTF. The entire variable domain, with the rest obtained from reference TRBV30 and TRBJ2-6, is as follows: SQTIHQWPATLVQPVGSPLSLECTVEGTSNPNLYWYRQAAGRGLQLLFYSVGIGQISSEVPQNLSASRPQDRQFILSSKKLLLSDSGFYLCAWSVSTGANVLTFGAGSRLTVL.

The chain carries TRBV27 and TRBJ2-5; weak D call: TRBD2 (6 bases). The CDR3 sequence is 13 residues long. Trimming pared 1 base from V and 7 bases from J, leaving 10 bases between. CDR1 is MNHEY and CDR2 is SMNVEV in the germline V gene (reference sequence). The CDR3 protein is CASSLWQGGTQYF. The CDR3 DNA reads TGTGCCAGCAGTTTATGGCAGGGAGGGACCCAGTACTTC.

This chain uses TRBV4-3 with TRBJ2-2, with 7 bases fitting TRBD1. CDR3 size: 16 residues. After removal of 1 base from V and 2 bases from J, the junction contained 4 bases not matched to a gene. The germline V gene encodes CDR1 LGHNA and CDR2 YSLEER. The CDR3 is CASSQADRDNTGELFF. The CDR3 region has the DNA TGCGCCAGCAGCCAAGCCGACAGGGATAACACCGGGGAGCTGTTTTTT.

J is TRBJ2-5 and V is TRBV12-5; 7 bases match TRBD1. This CDR3 has 18 residues. The V gene end was trimmed by 0 bases and the J gene end by 0 bases; junction bases not matched to a gene: 10. The germline CDR1 and CDR2 sequences are LGHNT and FRNRAP. The CDR3 is CASGLVVGDRVNQETQYF. The CDR3 nucleotides are TGTGCTAGTGGTTTGGTAGTTGGCGACAGGGTCAACCAAGAGACCCAGTACTTC. The full variable domain, its missing parts supplied by reference TRBV12-5 and TRBJ2-5, is DARVTQTPRHKVTEMGQEVTMRCQPILGHNTVFWYRQTMMQGLELLAYFRNRAPLDDSGMPKDRFSAEMPDATLATLKIQPSEPRDSAVYFCASGLVVGDRVNQETQYFGPGTRLLVL.

The V and J genes are TRBV5-1 and TRBJ2-1, with TRBD2 as a possible D gene (6 bases). V gave up 0 bases and J gave up 0 bases, with 10 bases separating them. The germline V gene has CDR1 SGHRS and CDR2 YFSETQ. CDR3 length equals 16 residues. The CDR3 sequence: CASSLDRGSSYNEQFF. The CDR3 DNA is TGCGCCAGCAGCTTGGATCGGGGGAGCTCCTACAATGAGCAGTTCTTC.

The chain employs TRBV28 and TRBJ2-7; D gene unclear. V lost 7 bases and J lost 1, with 5 bases in between. This CDR3 is 11 amino acids long. Germline values: CDR1 MDHEN, CDR2 SYDVKM. CDR3 region: CASKYSYEQYF. The CDR3 nucleotides read TGTGCCAGCAAGTATTCCTACGAGCAGTACTTC.

This clone was counted a single time. With a far larger clone one base away, a read error is the likely cause. This sample includes further DNA sequences coding for the same CDR3. This chain connects TRBV5-1 to TRBJ1-1; no definite D call. Germline CDR1 SGHRS, CDR2 YFSETQ. Trimming stripped 0 bases from V and 0 bases from J, with 6 bases between. There are 14 residues in the CDR3. DNA for the CDR3: TGCGCCAGCAGCTTGGGGGGAATGAACACTGAAGCTTTCTTT. Its translation: CASSLGGMNTEAFF.

Turning to this clone: A far larger clone is one base from this, pointing to a likely read error. The same CDR3 is also encoded by other DNA sequences in this sample. In DNA, the CDR3 is TGCGCCAGCAGCTTAGGAGGGTTTTGGGCCCACTTC. Translated, it gives CASSLGGFWAHF. This chain uses TRBV7-9 with TRBJ1-2; D gene unclear. CDR1 SEHNR and CDR2 FQNEAQ come from the germline V gene (reference sequence). The CDR3 extends over 12 amino acids. Full variable domain (outside the CDR3, taken from reference TRBV7-9 and TRBJ1-2): DTGVSQNPRHKITKRGQNVTFRCDPISEHNRLYWYRQTLGQGPEFLTYFQNEAQLEKSRLLSDRFSAERPKGSFSTLEIQRTEQGDSAMYLCASSLGGFWAHFGSGTRLTVV.

J is TRBJ2-7 and V is TRBV5-1; D remains unclear. This CDR3 region has 15 residues. CDR1 and CDR2 (germline): SGHRS, YFSETQ. The V end was cut by 3 bases, the J end by 2 bases, with 15 bases between. The CDR3 sequence: CASSSRTPRPYEQYF. Written as DNA, the CDR3 is TGCGCCAGCAGCTCAAGGACGCCGCGGCCCTACGAGCAGTACTTC.

The chain joins TRBV21-1 to TRBJ2-7. TRBV21-1 is deemed a pseudogene. CDR3 length equals 16 residues. CDR3 region: CASNTADSGSAYEQYF. As DNA, the CDR3 is TGTGCCAGCAACACGGCGGACTCAGGGTCCGCCTACGAGCAGTACTTC.

This clone was detected ten times or more. The chain recombines TRBV28 with TRBJ2-7; no clear D gene. The germline V gene encodes CDR1 MDHEN and CDR2 SYDVKM. Trimming pared 4 bases from V and 1 base from J, leaving 8 bases between. CDR3 size: 13 residues. Here the CDR3 reads CASSYPNSYEQYF. Here the CDR3 DNA reads TGTGCCAGCAGTTACCCCAATTCCTACGAGCAGTACTTC. The entire variable domain, with the rest obtained from reference TRBV28 and TRBJ2-7, is as follows: DVKVTQSSRYLVKRTGEKVFLECVQDMDHENMFWYRQDPGLGLRLIYFSYDVKMKEKGDIPEGYSVSREKKERFSLILESASTNQTSMYLCASSYPNSYEQYFGPGTRLTVT.

The chain is built from TRBV30 and TRBJ1-2, with TRBD1 identical over 7 bases. The V segment lost 8 bases and the J segment 1 base; nucleotides outside the gene matches: 7. The germline gives CDR1 GTSNPN, CDR2 SVGIG (reference sequence). This CDR3 is 13 amino acids long. The CDR3 DNA follows: TGTGCCGGAAGTGGACAGGATAACTATGGCTACACCTTC. Protein: CAGSGQDNYGYTF.

This rearrangement joins TRBV29-1 to TRBJ2-1; 12 bases are a match to TRBD1. This CDR3 is built from 13 residues. The germline V gene encodes CDR1 SQVTM and CDR2 ANQGSEA. The trim removed 7 bases at V and 8 bases at J, leaving 6 bases unmatched. The CDR3 DNA is TGCAGCGCCTGGGACAGGGGGCCGGATGAGCAGTTCTTC. Its protein is CSAWDRGPDEQFF.

This clone was recorded only once. The chain recombines TRBV20-1 with TRBJ2-1; D gene ambiguous. Germline loops: CDR1 DFQATT, CDR2 SNEGSKA (reference sequence). V gave up 6 bases and J gave up 4 bases, with 7 bases separating them. CDR3 length: 11 amino acids. The CDR3 region has the DNA TGCAGTGCGGTCGGTTACAATGAGCAGTTCTTC. Amino acids: CSAVGYNEQFF.

This clone was picked up one time. The chain joins TRBV7-3 to TRBJ2-1; weak D call: TRBD1 (6 bases). The germline V and J ends were trimmed by 6 bases and 0 bases, with 12 bases remaining between them. In germline, CDR1 is SGHTA, CDR2 FQGTGA. This CDR3 is built from 15 residues. The CDR3 DNA reads as TGTGCCAGCAGTCCGACAGGAAACTCCTACAATGAGCAGTTCTTC. Its translation is CASSPTGNSYNEQFF.

This chain uses TRBV9 with TRBJ2-7, with TRBD2 matching over 7 bases. This CDR3 region has 16 residues. Germline values: CDR1 SGDLS, CDR2 YYNGEE. V shed 4 bases, J shed 2 bases, and the junction held 12 bases outside the gene matches. The CDR3 nucleotides are TGTGCCAGCAGCCTCTCCGGGCGGGAGATGGCCTACGAGCAGTACTTC. This sequence encodes CASSLSGREMAYEQYF. Complete variable domain (other parts from reference TRBV9 and TRBJ2-7): DSGVTQTPKHLITATGQRVTLRCSPRSGDLSVYWYQQSLDQGLQFLIQYYNGEERAKGNILERFSAQQFPDLHSELNLSSLELGDSALYFCASSLSGREMAYEQYFGPGTRLTVT.